These 20 T cell receptor beta chains were sequenced from one sample in a study of early T cells in non-severe SARS-CoV-2 infection. MiXCR, applied by TCRdb to the 5' RACE reads, yields one record per CDR3 protein. The sample includes 70,000 to 95,000 distinct CDR3 sequences, approximately 15% seen only once; the top ten take roughly 0.6%. Material for sequencing was whole blood. Receptors originate from an adult who was a healthcare worker with PCR-confirmed SARS-CoV-2 infection or an uninfected control (not recorded which).

This clonotype was detected a few times. V and J are TRBV12-3 or TRBV12-4 and TRBJ2-6; tentative D call: TRBD2 (6 bases). The CDR3 spans 14 residues. V shed 7 bases and J shed 7 bases, with 14 bases lying between them. Here the CDR3 reads CASKRGEDANVLTF. As DNA, the CDR3 is TGTGCCAGCAAGAGAGGGGAGGACGCCAACGTCCTGACTTTC.

This clonotype was found a few times. J is TRBJ2-3 and V is TRBV6-6; a weak D match, TRBD2 (6 bases). V was pared by 0 bases and J by 5 bases, with 18 bases between. This CDR3 spans 17 amino acids. From germline, CDR1 is MNHNY and CDR2 SVGAGI (reference sequence). CDR3 in amino acids: CASSYSRGGGERDTQYF. The CDR3 DNA is TGTGCCAGCAGTTACTCGCGTGGCGGCGGGGAAAGAGATACGCAGTATTTT.

The chain combines TRBV7-2 with TRBJ2-1, with D unclear. V was cut by 3 bases and J by 9 bases, with 6 bases left in between. In germline, CDR1 is SGHTA, CDR2 FQGNSA. There are 11 residues in the CDR3. The CDR3 DNA follows: TGTGCCAGCAGCTTGGGCGGTGAGCAGTTCTTC. Encoded protein: CASSLGGEQFF.

This clonotype was observed many times. The rearrangement uses TRBV28 and TRBJ2-7; maybe TRBD1 (6 bases). The CDR3 sequence is 14 residues long. V lost 4 bases to trimming and J lost 0 bases, with 10 bases between them. Germline V lookup: CDR1 MDHEN, CDR2 SYDVKM. CDR3 nucleotides: TGTGCCAGCAGTTCCTCGGACAGCTCCTACGAGCAGTACGTC. This encodes CASSSSDSSYEQYV.

This clonotype was recorded once. This chain links TRBV29-1 with TRBJ2-2; 12 positions match TRBD1. CDR1 is SQVTM and CDR2 is ANQGSEA in the germline V gene. The CDR3 runs to 14 residues. The CDR3 sequence: CSVMGQGAVGELFF. The CDR3 DNA follows: TGCAGTGTGATGGGACAGGGGGCGGTCGGGGAGCTGTTTTTT.

This clonotype came up a few times. The chain combines TRBV7-2 with TRBJ2-5; D possibly corresponds to TRBD2 (6 bases). The CDR3 length is 14 residues. In germline, CDR1 is SGHTA, CDR2 FQGNSA. V was trimmed by 6 bases and J by 1 base, leaving 12 bases between them. Here the CDR3 DNA reads TGTGCCAGCAGTCGGAGGGCTTCCCAAGAGACCCAGTACTTC. Amino acids: CASSRRASQETQYF.

This chain joins TRBV11-2 and TRBJ2-3; TRBD2 matches at 10 bases. Per the germline V gene, CDR1 is SGHAT and CDR2 is FQNNGV. The CDR3 contains 16 residues. After removal of 4 bases from V and 0 bases from J, the junction contained 4 bases not matched to a gene. DNA of the CDR3: TGTGCCAGCAGCTCCCTTAGCGGGGGGAGCACAGATACGCAGTATTTT. Translation: CASSSLSGGSTDTQYF.

This clonotype was seen a handful of times. The genes are TRBV7-2 and TRBJ2-7; D perhaps matches TRBD1 (5 bases). The CDR3 spans 15 residues. Germline V CDR1 and CDR2: SGHTA, FQGNSA. The V and J ends lost 3 bases and 0 bases respectively, with 12 bases between them. This CDR3 is CASSLGRSSSYEQYV. The CDR3 DNA is TGTGCCAGCAGCTTGGGGCGTTCGAGCTCCTACGAGCAGTACGTC.

This clonotype was seen only a few times. The chain uses TRBV5-1 and TRBJ1-6; TRBD1 matches at 7 bases. The trim removed 4 bases at V and 4 bases at J, leaving 14 bases unmatched. CDR1 is SGHRS and CDR2 is YFSETQ in the germline V gene. The CDR3 is made up of 18 amino acids. The CDR3 spells CASSRSRADRTYNSPLHF. The DNA for the CDR3 is TGCGCCAGCAGCCGATCTCGTGCGGACAGGACTTATAATTCACCCCTCCACTTT.

This clonotype has just a few counts. The chain recombines TRBV20-1 with TRBJ2-5; D is unresolved. This CDR3 region has 15 residues. Looked up from germline, CDR1 is DFQATT and CDR2 is SNEGSKA (reference sequence). Trimming cost V 3 bases and J 3 bases, with 17 bases left between them. CDR3 nucleotides: TGCAGTGCTAGGACCGTAGGAGTTCGGAAAGAGACCCAGTACTTC. Its protein is CSARTVGVRKETQYF.

J is TRBJ2-1 and V is TRBV11-3; the D gene is possibly TRBD2 (5 bases). The germline gives CDR1 SGHNT, CDR2 YENEEA. The CDR3 extends over 15 amino acids. The V and J ends lost 2 bases and 0 bases respectively, with 8 bases between them. The CDR3 DNA is TGTGCCAGCAGCTTACGGGATAGCTCCTACAATGAGCAGTTCTTC. Protein sequence: CASSLRDSSYNEQFF.

The sample holds a few counts of this clonotype. This sequence joins TRBV3-1 and TRBJ2-1, with 15 bases matching TRBD2. The junction had 8 bases not matched to a gene; V was cut back by 6 bases and J by 8 bases. Germline V gene sequence: CDR1 LGHDT, CDR2 YNNKEL (reference sequence). The CDR3 is 16 residues long. The CDR3 DNA is TGTGCCAGCAGTCGGATAGGACTAGCGGGGGGGTATGAGCAGTTCTTC. Translated, it gives CASSRIGLAGGYEQFF.

There are a few counts of this clonotype. V gene TRBV5-1 combines with J gene TRBJ1-1; no clear D. Trimming left V 3 bases short and J 4 bases short, with 16 bases between. The CDR3 totals 15 residues. The germline CDR1 and CDR2 sequences are SGHRS and YFSETQ. The CDR3 here is CASSSSPGGSTEAFF. CDR3 nucleotide sequence: TGCGCCAGCAGCTCATCGCCCGGTGGTAGCACTGAAGCTTTCTTT.

The chain has TRBV7-2 and TRBJ1-2; D is ambiguous. Germline assignment: CDR1 SGHTA and CDR2 FQGNSA. The CDR3 consists of 15 residues. V gave up 6 bases and J gave up 3 bases, with 17 bases separating them. The CDR3 spells CASSRQEGQYYGYTF. The CDR3 DNA sequence: TGTGCCAGCAGTCGCCAGGAAGGGCAGTACTATGGCTACACCTTC.

CDR3 region: CASSAGTYGPLGIGELFF. Written as DNA, the CDR3 is TGTGCCAGCAGCGCCGGGACTTATGGTCCCCTGGGAATCGGGGAGCTGTTTTTT. The gene calls are TRBV2 and TRBJ2-2, with a possible D match to TRBD2 (6 bases). V lost 6 bases and J lost 7, with 27 bases in between. The CDR3 runs 18 residues. From germline, CDR1 is SNHLY and CDR2 FYNNEI.

This clonotype was picked up a small number of times. DNA for the CDR3: TGTGCCACCAGTGATTCAACCGGAGATACGCAGTATTTT. Protein sequence: CATSDSTGDTQYF. This chain connects TRBV24-1 to TRBJ2-3; no definite D call. Germline CDR1 and CDR2: KGHDR and SFDVKD. The CDR3 extends over 13 amino acids. V was pared by 2 bases and J by 5 bases, with 7 bases between.

The chain has TRBV24-1 and TRBJ1-2; D gene ambiguous. The V end was cut by 4 bases, the J end by 8 bases, with 7 bases between. CDR1 is KGHDR and CDR2 is SFDVKD in the germline V gene. The CDR3 is 11 amino acids. CDR3 bases: TGTGCCACCAGTGACGCTTGGGGCTACACCTTC. It specifies CATSDAWGYTF.

J is TRBJ1-4 and V is TRBV5-8; 10 bases are shared with TRBD1. The V gene end was trimmed by 1 base and the J gene end by 7 bases; junction bases not matched to a gene: 4. This CDR3 is 15 amino acids long. Looked up from germline, CDR1 is SGHTS and CDR2 is YDEGEE. The CDR3 reads CASSLWTGGREKLFF. The CDR3 coding sequence is TGTGCCAGCAGCTTGTGGACAGGGGGACGTGAAAAACTGTTTTTT.

V gene TRBV25-1 combines with J gene TRBJ2-2; 7 positions agree with TRBD1. J gave up 4 bases and V 5 bases, and 10 bases lay outside the gene matches. Germline V gives CDR1 MGHDK, CDR2 SYGVNS. This CDR3 spans 16 amino acids. In DNA form, the CDR3 reads TGTGCCAGCAGTAAGAATACAGGGGCGCGCACCGGGGAGCTGTTTTTT. Translated, it gives CASSKNTGARTGELFF.

This clonotype was found many times. The chain is built from TRBV7-9 and TRBJ2-7; D remains unclear. The V end lost 6 bases, the J end lost 0 bases, and 12 bases lay between the germline ends. The V gene's germline CDR1 is SEHNR and CDR2 FQNEAQ (reference sequence). CDR3 length equals 14 residues. CDR3 in DNA: TGTGCCAGCAGTCCAGTGCTGGCCTCCTACGAGCAGTACGTC. Encoded protein: CASSPVLASYEQYV.